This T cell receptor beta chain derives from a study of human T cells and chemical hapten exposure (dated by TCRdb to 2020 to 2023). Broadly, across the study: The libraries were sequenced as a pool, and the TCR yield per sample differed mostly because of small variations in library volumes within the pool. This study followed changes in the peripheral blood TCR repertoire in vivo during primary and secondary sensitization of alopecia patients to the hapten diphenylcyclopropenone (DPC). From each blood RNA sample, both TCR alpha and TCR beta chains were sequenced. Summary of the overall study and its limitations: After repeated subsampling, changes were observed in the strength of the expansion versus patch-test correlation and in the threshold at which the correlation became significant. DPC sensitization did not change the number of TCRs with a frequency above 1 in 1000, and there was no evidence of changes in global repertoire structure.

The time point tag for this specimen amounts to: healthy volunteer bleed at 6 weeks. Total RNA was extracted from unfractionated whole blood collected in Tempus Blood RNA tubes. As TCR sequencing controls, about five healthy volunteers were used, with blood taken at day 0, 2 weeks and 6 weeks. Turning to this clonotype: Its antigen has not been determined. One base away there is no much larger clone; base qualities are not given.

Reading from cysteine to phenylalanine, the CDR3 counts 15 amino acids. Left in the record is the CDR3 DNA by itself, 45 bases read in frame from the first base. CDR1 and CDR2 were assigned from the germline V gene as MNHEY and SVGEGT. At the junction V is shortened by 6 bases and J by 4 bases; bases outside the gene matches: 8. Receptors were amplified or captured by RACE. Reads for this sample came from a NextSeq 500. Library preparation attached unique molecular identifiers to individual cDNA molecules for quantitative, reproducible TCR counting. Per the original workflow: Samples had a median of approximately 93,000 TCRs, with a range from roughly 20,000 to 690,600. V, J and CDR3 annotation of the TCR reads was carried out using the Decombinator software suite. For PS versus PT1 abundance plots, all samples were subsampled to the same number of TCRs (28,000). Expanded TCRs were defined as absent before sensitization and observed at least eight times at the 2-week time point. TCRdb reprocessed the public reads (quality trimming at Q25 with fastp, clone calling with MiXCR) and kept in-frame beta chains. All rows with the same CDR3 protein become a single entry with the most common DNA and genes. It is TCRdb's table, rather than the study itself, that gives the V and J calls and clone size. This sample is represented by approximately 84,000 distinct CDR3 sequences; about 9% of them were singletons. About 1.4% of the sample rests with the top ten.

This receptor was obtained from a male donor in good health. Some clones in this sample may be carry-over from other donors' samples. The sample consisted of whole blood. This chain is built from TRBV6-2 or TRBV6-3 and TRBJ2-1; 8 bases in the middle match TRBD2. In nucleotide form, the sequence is TGTGCCAGCAGCGAAGGAGCGGGGGATTACAATGAGCAGTTCTTC. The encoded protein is CASSEGAGDYNEQFF.